This T cell receptor (beta chain) stems from a study of CDR3 diversity in severe acne. TCRdb reprocessed the PCR reads with MiXCR, giving one entry per CDR3 protein. The table shows under 100,000 distinct CDR3 sequences, with 48% occurring only once. This receptor was identified in a male donor in good health, serving as a control. What was sequenced was blood.

The CDR3 here is CAWSVRDGNQPQHF. CDR3 nucleotide sequence: TGTGCCTGGAGTGTAAGGGACGGTAATCAGCCCCAGCATTTT. The rearrangement joins TRBV25-1 to TRBJ1-5, with D possibly being TRBD1 (5 bases). The germline V gene has CDR1 MGHDK and CDR2 SYGVNS. V lost 11 bases and J lost 4, with 18 bases in between. The CDR3 sequence is 14 residues long.